This T cell receptor beta chain was obtained from a study of T cell changes during pregnancy in multiple sclerosis. In germline, CDR1 is SGHTA, CDR2 FQGNSA. There are 14 residues in the CDR3. The V end was cut by 3 bases, the J end by 4 bases, with 10 bases between. Clones were read by immunoSEQ multiplex PCR, and TCRdb kept only the in-frame ones, dropping some. There are tens of thousands of clones in the sample; around 94% occur only once, and about 2.5% lies in the top ten. The chain recombines TRBV7-2 with TRBJ1-3; tentative D call: TRBD1 (5 bases). The sample here was CD8+ T cells from peripheral blood mononuclear cells, taken after pregnancy. The clonotype comes from a female donor with multiple sclerosis, enrolled in a pregnancy study. CDR3 sequence (DNA): TGTGCCAGCAGCTTGCAGGGTTCAGGAAACACCATATATTTT. Its protein product is CASSLQGSGNTIYF.